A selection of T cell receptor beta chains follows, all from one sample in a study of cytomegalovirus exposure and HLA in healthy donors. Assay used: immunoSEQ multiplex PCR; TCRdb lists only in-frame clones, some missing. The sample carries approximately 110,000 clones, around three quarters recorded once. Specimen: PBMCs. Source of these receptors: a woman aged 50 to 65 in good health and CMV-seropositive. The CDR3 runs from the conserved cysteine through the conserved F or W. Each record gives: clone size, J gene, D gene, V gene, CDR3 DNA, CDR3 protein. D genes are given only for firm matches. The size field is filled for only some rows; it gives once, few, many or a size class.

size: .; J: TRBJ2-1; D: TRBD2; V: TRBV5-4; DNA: TGTGCCAGCAGACGGGTCGTTAGCGGGACCTACAATGAGCAGTTCTTC; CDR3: CASRRVVSGTYNEQFF
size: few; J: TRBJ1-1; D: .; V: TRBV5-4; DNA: TGTGCCAGCAGCTCCCGGACAGATCACACTGAAGCTTTCTTT; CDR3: CASSSRTDHTEAFF
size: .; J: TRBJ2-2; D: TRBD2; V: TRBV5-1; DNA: TGCGCCAGCACGGGACTAGCGGGAACCGGGGAGCTGTTTTTT; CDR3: CASTGLAGTGELFF
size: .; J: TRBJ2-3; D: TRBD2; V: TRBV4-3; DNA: TGCGCCAGCAGCCAAGGACTAGCGGGAAGAGATACGCAGTATTTT; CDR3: CASSQGLAGRDTQYF
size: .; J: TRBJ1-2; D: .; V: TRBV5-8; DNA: TGTGCCAGCAGCAGCCTCGGGGGGGATGGCTACACCTTC; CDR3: CASSSLGGDGYTF
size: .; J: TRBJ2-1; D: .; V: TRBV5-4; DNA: TGTGCCAGCATTCCGGGACCTGGGGAGGTCTACAATGAGCAGTTCTTC; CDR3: CASIPGPGEVYNEQFF
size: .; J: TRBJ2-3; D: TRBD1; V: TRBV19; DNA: TGTGCCAGTAGTTTACAGGGGGCGGAGGATACGCAGTATTTT; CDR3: CASSLQGAEDTQYF
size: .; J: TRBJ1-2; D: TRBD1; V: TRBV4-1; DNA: TGCGCCAGCAGCCAAGATTTAGGGGGCCTCGGGGACGGCTACACCTTC; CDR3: CASSQDLGGLGDGYTF
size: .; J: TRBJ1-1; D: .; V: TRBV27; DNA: TGTGCCAGCACTACGACGGGTCGCATGAACACTGAAGCTTTCTTT; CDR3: CASTTTGRMNTEAFF
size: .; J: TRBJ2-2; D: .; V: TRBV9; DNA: TGTGCCAGCAGCGTCGGGACTCTCAACACCGGGGAGCTGTTTTTT; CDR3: CASSVGTLNTGELFF
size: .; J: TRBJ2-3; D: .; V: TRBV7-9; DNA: TGTGCCAGCAGCTTAGCGCTGGGCGGGGGCACAGATACGCAGTATTTT; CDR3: CASSLALGGGTDTQYF
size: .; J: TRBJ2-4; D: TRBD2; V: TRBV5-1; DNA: TGCGCCAGCAGCTTGGAAATAGCGGGGGGCGATAACAGTCAGTACTTC; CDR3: CASSLEIAGGDNSQYF
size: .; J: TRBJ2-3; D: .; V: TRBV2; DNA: TGTGCCAGCAGTGACCCGGGCGGGTTGGCAGATACGCAGTATTTT; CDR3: CASSDPGGLADTQYF
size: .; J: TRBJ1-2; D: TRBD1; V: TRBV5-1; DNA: TGCGCCAGCAGCTTGGCCACCTCCGGGACAGTTAACTATGGCTACACCTTC; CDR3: CASSLATSGTVNYGYTF
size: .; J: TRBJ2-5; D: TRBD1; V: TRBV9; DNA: TGTGCCAGCAGCGTGACAGGGGGCGGGGGAGAGACCCAGTACTTC; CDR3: CASSVTGGGGETQYF
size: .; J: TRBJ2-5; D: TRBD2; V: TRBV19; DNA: TGTGCCAGTAGTATTATTCGGGCGGGAGGGGAAGAGACCCAGTACTTC; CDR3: CASSIIRAGGEETQYF
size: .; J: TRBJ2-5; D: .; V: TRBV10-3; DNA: TGTGCCATCAGTGCTGGACAACGAAAAGAGACCCAGTACTTC; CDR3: CAISAGQRKETQYF
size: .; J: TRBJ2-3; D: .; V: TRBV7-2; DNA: TGTGCCAGCAGCCCCGTGGAGAGCACAGATACGCAGTATTTT; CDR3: CASSPVESTDTQYF
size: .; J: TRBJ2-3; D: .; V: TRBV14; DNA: TGTGCCAGCAGCCAAGGAGCCCTGGGAGGAGATACGCAGTATTTT; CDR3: CASSQGALGGDTQYF
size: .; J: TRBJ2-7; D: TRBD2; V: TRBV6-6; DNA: TGTGCCAGCAGTCTAGCGGGGCCCTACGAGCAGTACTTC; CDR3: CASSLAGPYEQYF
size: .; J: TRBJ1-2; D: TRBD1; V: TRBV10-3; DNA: TGTGCCATCAGTGAGCAGCAGGGGGCTAACTATGGCTACACCTTC; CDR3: CAISEQQGANYGYTF
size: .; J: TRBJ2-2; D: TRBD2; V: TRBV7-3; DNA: TGTGCCAGCAGCCGCTATAGCGGGAGGGCCGGGGAGCTGTTTTTT; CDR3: CASSRYSGRAGELFF
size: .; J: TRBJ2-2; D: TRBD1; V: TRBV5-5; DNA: TGTGCCAGCAGCCCCCGGGACAGGGCCCCCGGGGAGCTGTTTTTT; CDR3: CASSPRDRAPGELFF
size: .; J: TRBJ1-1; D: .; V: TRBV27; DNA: TGTGCCAGCAGTTTATCGCAGGGAACTGAAGCTTTCTTT; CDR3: CASSLSQGTEAFF
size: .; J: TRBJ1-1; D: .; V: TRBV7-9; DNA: TGTGCCAGCAGCTTAGTAAGGGGGAACACTGAAGCTTTCTTT; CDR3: CASSLVRGNTEAFF